This is a list of T cell receptor beta chains from one sample in a study of cytomegalovirus exposure and HLA in healthy donors. Produced via immunoSEQ multiplex PCR; TCRdb's table is partial and in-frame only. Of 98,000 or so clones in the sample, around a tenth were seen once. Sequenced: PBMCs. These receptors all stem from a man in his forties or fifties in good health and CMV-seropositive. Each CDR3 is given with its conserved first and last residue. D genes are given only for firm matches. Clone size is stated in some rows and not others, as once, few, many or a class when expanded.

j_call clone_size d_call v_call cdr3_aa cdr3_nt
TRBJ1-3 - - TRBV29-1 CSVEKPGDGNTIYF TGCAGCGTTGAGAAACCAGGGGATGGAAACACCATATATTTT
TRBJ2-1 few - TRBV28 CASSFYGGQNNEQFF TGTGCCAGCAGTTTTTATGGAGGACAGAACAATGAGCAGTTCTTC
TRBJ2-7 few - TRBV6-5 CASRPGLWEIQQYF TGTGCCAGCAGACCGGGACTGTGGGAAATACAGCAGTACTTC
TRBJ2-5 many - TRBV29-1 CSVDRTRQETQYF TGCAGCGTTGATAGGACACGCCAAGAGACCCAGTACTTC
TRBJ1-2 few - TRBV7-8 CASSSGGVGNYGYTF TGTGCCAGCAGCTCTGGGGGGGTGGGGAACTATGGCTACACCTTC
TRBJ2-5 - - TRBV7-6 CASSPVGGQETQYF TGTGCCAGCAGCCCCGTCGGGGGACAAGAGACCCAGTACTTC
TRBJ2-6 - - TRBV9 CASSVDRAGANVLTF TGTGCCAGCAGCGTAGACAGGGCCGGGGCCAACGTCCTGACTTTC
TRBJ2-6 few - TRBV27 CASSLIQNSGANVLTF TGTGCCAGCAGTTTGATTCAGAACTCTGGGGCCAACGTCCTGACTTTC
TRBJ1-3 few - TRBV9 CASSPEASGNTIYF TGTGCCAGCAGCCCCGAAGCCTCTGGAAACACCATATATTTT
TRBJ1-1 - TRBD1 TRBV7-3 CASSPGQGRNTEAFF TGTGCCAGCAGCCCTGGACAGGGGCGGAACACTGAAGCTTTCTTT